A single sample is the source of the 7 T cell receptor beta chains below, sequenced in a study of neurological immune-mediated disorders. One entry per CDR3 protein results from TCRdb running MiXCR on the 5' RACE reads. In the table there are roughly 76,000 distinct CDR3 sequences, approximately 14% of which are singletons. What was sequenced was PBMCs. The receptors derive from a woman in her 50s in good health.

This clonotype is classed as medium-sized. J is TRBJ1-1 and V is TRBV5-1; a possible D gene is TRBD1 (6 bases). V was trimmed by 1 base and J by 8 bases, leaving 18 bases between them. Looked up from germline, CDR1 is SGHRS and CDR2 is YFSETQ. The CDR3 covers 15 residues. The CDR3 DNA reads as TGCGCCAGCAGCTTGTCTACAGGGTTTGCCGTGGAAGCTTTCTTT. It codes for CASSLSTGFAVEAFF. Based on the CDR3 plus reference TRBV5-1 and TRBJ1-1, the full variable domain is KAGVTQTPRYLIKTRGQQVTLSCSPISGHRSVSWYQQTPGQGLQFLFEYFSETQRNKGNFPGRFSGRQFSNSRSEMNVSTLELGDSALYLCASSLSTGFAVEAFFGQGTRLTVV.

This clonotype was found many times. CDR3 nucleotides: TGCAGTGCTAGACCCCCCGGGGTCGGGGGGGCAGCTGAGACCCAGTACTTC. It translates to CSARPPGVGGAAETQYF. V usage is TRBV20-1 and J usage is TRBJ2-5; 8 nucleotides align to TRBD2. The germline CDR1 and CDR2 sequences are DFQATT and SNEGSKA (reference sequence). CDR3 length: 17 amino acids. V lost 2 bases to trimming and J lost 5 bases; unmatched junction nucleotides: 16.

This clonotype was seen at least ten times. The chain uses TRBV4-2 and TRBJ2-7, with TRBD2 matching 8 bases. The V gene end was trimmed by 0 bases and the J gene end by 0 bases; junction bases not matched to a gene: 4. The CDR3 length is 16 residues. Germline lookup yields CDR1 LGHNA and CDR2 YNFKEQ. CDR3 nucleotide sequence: TGTGCCAGCAGCCAAGATGGCGGGAGGACCTCCTACGAGCAGTACTTC. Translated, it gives CASSQDGGRTSYEQYF.

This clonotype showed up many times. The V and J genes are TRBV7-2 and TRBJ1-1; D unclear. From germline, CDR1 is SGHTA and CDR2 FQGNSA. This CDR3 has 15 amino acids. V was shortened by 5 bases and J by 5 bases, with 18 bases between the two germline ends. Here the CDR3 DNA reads TGTGCCAGCAGCCTAATTGGGCTCCGGGTAACTGAAGCTTTCTTT. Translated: CASSLIGLRVTEAFF.

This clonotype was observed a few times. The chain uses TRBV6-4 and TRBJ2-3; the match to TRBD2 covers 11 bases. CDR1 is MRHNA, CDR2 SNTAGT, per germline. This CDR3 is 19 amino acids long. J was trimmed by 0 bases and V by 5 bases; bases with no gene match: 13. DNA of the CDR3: TGTGCCAGCAGTCCCGGGTTCCTTAGCGGGAGGGCCAGCACAGATACGCAGTATTTT. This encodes CASSPGFLSGRASTDTQYF.

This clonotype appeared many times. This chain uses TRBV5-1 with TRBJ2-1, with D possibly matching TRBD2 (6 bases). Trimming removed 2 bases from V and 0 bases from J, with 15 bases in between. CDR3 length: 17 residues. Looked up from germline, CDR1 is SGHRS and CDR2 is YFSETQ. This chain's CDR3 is CASSFGGTLSSYNEQFF. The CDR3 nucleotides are TGCGCCAGCAGCTTTGGGGGGACCCTGAGCTCCTACAATGAGCAGTTCTTC.

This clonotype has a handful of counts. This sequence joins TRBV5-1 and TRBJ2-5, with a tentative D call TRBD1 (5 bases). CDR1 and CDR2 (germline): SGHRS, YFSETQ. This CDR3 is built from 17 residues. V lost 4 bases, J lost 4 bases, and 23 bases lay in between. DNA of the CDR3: TGCGCCAGCAGCCCCCGGGCAAGGGGTAGGTCCGGAGAGACCCAGTACTTC. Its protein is CASSPRARGRSGETQYF.